This is a list of T cell receptor beta chains from one sample in a study of cytomegalovirus exposure and HLA in healthy donors. Data came from immunoSEQ multiplex PCR; TCRdb stores just in-frame clones and leaves some out. The table has around 75,000 clones, roughly 74% seen once. Material for sequencing was PBMCs. Receptors were obtained from a man in his forties or fifties in good health and CMV-seronegative. CDR3s include the opening cysteine and the closing phenylalanine or tryptophan. D genes are given only for firm matches. Size values are once, few and many counts, or a class for expanded clones, and some rows have none.

D gene,J gene,clone size,V gene,CDR3 protein,CDR3 DNA
NA,TRBJ2-7,NA,TRBV30,CAWGRGPYEQYF,TGTGCCTGGGGCAGGGGTCCTTACGAGCAGTACTTC
TRBD1,TRBJ2-7,NA,TRBV2,CASILGQVGSYEQYF,TGTGCCAGCATTTTAGGACAGGTTGGCTCCTACGAGCAGTACTTC
NA,TRBJ2-3,NA,TRBV12-1,CASSFAKRGGGDTQYF,TGTGCCAGCAGCTTTGCGAAGCGGGGGGGAGGAGATACGCAGTATTTT
TRBD1,TRBJ1-2,once,TRBV30,CAWSGDRGYNGYTF,TGTGCCTGGAGTGGGGACAGGGGTTACAATGGCTACACCTTC
TRBD1,TRBJ1-3,NA,TRBV2,CASKGTGAGNTIYF,TGTGCCAGCAAGGGGACAGGGGCTGGAAACACCATATATTTT
NA,TRBJ2-7,NA,TRBV19,CASREQGRTPYEQYF,TGTGCCAGTAGGGAGCAAGGGCGGACACCCTACGAGCAGTACTTC
TRBD2,TRBJ2-7,NA,TRBV11-2,CASSRELAGVQNEQYF,TGTGCCAGCAGCCGCGAACTAGCGGGGGTTCAGAACGAGCAGTACTTC
NA,TRBJ1-6,NA,TRBV7-9,CASSLLTNSPLHF,TGTGCCAGCAGCTTACTAACTAATTCACCCCTCCACTTT
TRBD1,TRBJ1-4,few,TRBV28,CASTPSGTGTEKLFF,TGTGCCAGCACCCCTTCCGGGACAGGGACTGAAAAACTGTTTTTT
NA,TRBJ2-7,NA,TRBV6-4,CACAGQEQYF,TGTGCCTGTGCAGGACAGGAGCAGTACTTC
NA,TRBJ2-7,NA,TRBV7-9,CASSLDRTTYEQYF,TGTGCCAGCAGCTTAGACAGGACCACCTACGAGCAGTACTTC
TRBD2,TRBJ2-3,NA,TRBV5-1,CASSSAGGGTDTQYF,TGCGCCAGCAGCTCGGCGGGGGGGGGCACAGATACGCAGTATTTT
NA,TRBJ2-5,NA,TRBV6-4,CASRALSQETQYF,TGTGCCAGCAGGGCCCTCAGCCAAGAGACCCAGTACTTC
NA,TRBJ1-2,few,TRBV18,CASSLDSYGYTF,TGTGCCAGCTCACTTGACAGCTATGGCTACACCTTC
TRBD1,TRBJ2-2,NA,TRBV5-1,CASSLAVFQGAPGELFF,TGCGCCAGCAGCTTGGCGGTTTTTCAGGGGGCGCCCGGGGAGCTGTTTTTT
TRBD1,TRBJ2-7,NA,TRBV6-5,CATNDRGRDEQYF,TGTGCCACCAACGACAGGGGGCGCGACGAGCAGTACTTC
TRBD1,TRBJ2-7,NA,TRBV5-4,CASSLDGTGGPAKDEQYF,TGTGCCAGCAGCTTGGATGGGACAGGGGGCCCCGCTAAGGACGAGCAGTACTTC
NA,TRBJ2-7,once,TRBV10-3,CAISDYVSYEQYF,TGTGCCATCAGTGATTATGTCAGCTACGAGCAGTACTTC
NA,TRBJ1-1,NA,TRBV4-1,CASSQEGGTANTEAFF,TGCGCCAGCAGCCAAGAAGGAGGAACAGCAAACACTGAAGCTTTCTTT
NA,TRBJ2-2,few,TRBV19,CASSIQRYTGELFF,TGTGCCAGTAGTATTCAGCGGTACACCGGGGAGCTGTTTTTT
NA,TRBJ1-1,NA,TRBV7-9,CASSLGGRVNTEAFF,TGTGCCAGCAGCTTAGGCGGCAGGGTGAACACTGAAGCTTTCTTT
NA,TRBJ2-7,few,TRBV6-6,CASSYSTPSSYEQYF,TGTGCCAGCAGTTACTCGACTCCTAGCTCCTACGAGCAGTACTTC
NA,TRBJ2-7,NA,TRBV6-5,CASRGSLNYEQYF,TGTGCCAGCCGAGGGTCTTTAAACTACGAGCAGTACTTC
NA,TRBJ2-3,NA,TRBV9,CASSAHQGTDTQYF,TGTGCCAGCAGCGCCCATCAGGGAACAGATACGCAGTATTTT
TRBD1,TRBJ1-2,NA,TRBV11-2,CASSLDRARGYTF,TGTGCCAGCAGCTTGGACAGGGCGAGAGGCTACACCTTC
NA,TRBJ2-2,NA,TRBV12-5,CASGPDTTGELFF,TGTGCTAGTGGTCCGGACACCACCGGGGAGCTGTTTTTT
TRBD1,TRBJ1-2,NA,TRBV7-9,CASSFGGQGLPYGYTF,TGTGCCAGCAGCTTCGGTGGACAGGGGCTACCCTATGGCTACACCTTC
TRBD1,TRBJ1-2,NA,TRBV7-9,CASSVGQGIGGYTF,TGTGCCAGCAGCGTGGGACAGGGGATTGGTGGCTACACCTTC
NA,TRBJ1-2,few,TRBV29-1,CSVGAGNYGYTF,TGCAGCGTTGGGGCAGGGAACTATGGCTACACCTTC
TRBD1,TRBJ2-7,once,TRBV11-2,CASSPRGQDQYF,TGTGCCAGCAGTCCTCGGGGACAGGACCAGTACTTC
NA,TRBJ1-2,NA,TRBV23-1,CASRTGRSYGYTF,TGCGCCAGCAGGACGGGGAGAAGCTATGGCTACACCTTC
TRBD1,TRBJ2-7,NA,TRBV7-9,CASRPTGEGEQYF,TGTGCCAGCAGACCCACAGGGGAAGGCGAGCAGTACTTC
NA,TRBJ1-2,NA,TRBV5-1,CASNPGEAGGYTF,TGCGCCAGCAACCCCGGAGAGGCGGGTGGCTACACCTTC
TRBD2,TRBJ2-1,NA,TRBV5-1,CASSLFASGGNEQFF,TGCGCCAGCAGCTTGTTCGCTAGCGGGGGAAATGAGCAGTTCTTC
NA,TRBJ1-1,NA,TRBV2,CASSTPGGGTEAFF,TGTGCCAGCAGCACACCGGGAGGTGGAACTGAAGCTTTCTTT
NA,TRBJ1-3,NA,TRBV7-9,CSSSTTEPGNTIYF,TGTTCCAGCAGCACTACTGAACCTGGAAACACCATATATTTT
NA,TRBJ2-2,NA,TRBV6-5,CASSYTAGVTGELFF,TGTGCCAGCAGTTACACGGCAGGGGTCACCGGGGAGCTGTTTTTT
NA,TRBJ2-5,NA,TRBV19,CASSMIRGGGETQYF,TGTGCCAGTAGTATGATCAGAGGGGGGGGAGAGACCCAGTACTTC
TRBD1,TRBJ2-2,NA,TRBV6-4,CASSVTLGQGTGELVF,TGTGCCAGCAGTGTTACCCTTGGACAGGGGACCGGGGAGCTGGTTTTT